This record covers a single T cell receptor beta chain. The target antigen is unknown. The sample originates from a study of cytotoxic CD8 clonotypes in ibrutinib-treated CLL. Background on the study: There were roughly twelve relapsed/refractory patients and about 15 treatment-naive patients, and roughly 18 were IGHV unmutated. Study-wide results and caveats: Contraction or stability on treatment characterized the public clonotypes, which were uncommon. Sustained-remission patients were sampled at different times than progressing patients were.

With cryopreserved PBMCs as the source, roughly 2 micrograms of genomic DNA went to TCR beta libraries. Germline V CDR1 and CDR2: SGHNT, YYREEE (reference sequence). V was shortened by 0 bases and J by 0 bases, with 6 bases between the two germline ends. There are 14 residues in the CDR3. Using immunoSEQ multiplex PCR, the repertoire was profiled, and TCRdb retains in-frame clones only, with some absent. The table has approximately 320,000 clones, about 64% seen once. The material sequenced was PBMCs, taken after 36 months of ibrutinib treatment. The receptor's source is a human donor with chronic lymphocytic leukemia. The genes are TRBV5-4 and TRBJ1-1, with D unresolved. The CDR3 DNA reads as TGTGCCAGCAGCTTGGACAGATTGAACACTGAAGCTTTCTTT. It encodes CASSLDRLNTEAFF.